Shown below are 20 T cell receptor beta chains from a single sample sequenced in a study of blood T cells in healthy people across ages. A second PCR, run for roughly 7 to 11 cycles, used a sample-barcoded 5' primer plus a J-beta primer mix. TCRdb recomputed calls from the 5' RACE reads with MiXCR, one row per CDR3 protein. The sample lists over 300,000 distinct CDR3 sequences, about 49% seen once, with 51% in the top ten. The sequenced sample consisted of blood. The receptors were gathered from a man between 60 and 70 years old in good health.

This chain joins TRBV7-3 and TRBJ2-1; D possibly matches TRBD1 or TRBD2 (5 bases each). CDR1 is SGHTA, CDR2 FQGTGA, per germline. Trimming removed 4 bases at V and 5 bases at J, with 12 bases between. This CDR3 region has 14 residues. CDR3 residues: CASSSRDRHNEQFF. In DNA form, the CDR3 reads TGTGCCAGCAGCTCCCGGGACCGACACAATGAGCAGTTCTTC.

This clonotype has only a few counts. This chain connects TRBV5-1 to TRBJ2-5; 7 positions agree with TRBD1. V shed 4 bases and J 1 base; nucleotides not matched to a gene: 4. This CDR3 has 14 residues. In germline, CDR1 is SGHRS, CDR2 YFSETQ. DNA for the CDR3: TGCGCCAGCAGCACCGAGGGGGCCCAAGAGACCCAGTACTTC. Translated: CASSTEGAQETQYF.

The chain is built from TRBV20-1 and TRBJ2-3, with 8 bases aligning to TRBD1. Germline V CDR1 and CDR2: DFQATT, SNEGSKA (reference sequence). The CDR3 sequence is 14 residues long. The trim removed 2 bases at V and 3 bases at J, leaving 4 bases unmatched. The CDR3 DNA sequence: TGCAGTGCTAGACCCGGGACAGGTACAGATACGCAGTATTTT. Residues: CSARPGTGTDTQYF.

V and J are TRBV5-1 and TRBJ2-7; D is uncertain. The germline V gene has CDR1 SGHRS and CDR2 YFSETQ. Trimming stripped 4 bases from V and 1 base from J, with 9 bases between. The length of the CDR3 is 13 residues. The CDR3 coding sequence is TGCGCCAGCAGCGTTTCCGAATCCTACGAGCAGTACTTC. This sequence encodes CASSVSESYEQYF.

This clonotype was recorded only once. V is TRBV7-6 and J is TRBJ2-2; D could derive from TRBD1 or TRBD2 (5 bases each). The germline V and J ends were trimmed by 8 bases and 2 bases, with 12 bases remaining between them. The CDR3 is made up of 14 amino acids. Germline CDR1 and CDR2: SGHVS and FNYEAQ. The CDR3: CASAWGSNTGELFF. CDR3 coding DNA: TGTGCCAGCGCTTGGGGGAGCAACACCGGGGAGCTGTTTTTT.

J is TRBJ2-3 and V is TRBV25-1, with 7 bases aligning to TRBD2. CDR1 and CDR2 from the germline V gene are MGHDK and SYGVNS. The CDR3 is 13 amino acids. Germline trimming cut 4 bases from V and 8 bases from J; bases unmatched to any gene: 6. For the CDR3, the DNA is TGTGCCAGCAGTGCAGGACTAGGAGGTACGCAGTATTTT. Its protein product is CASSAGLGGTQYF. The variable domain in full, completed from reference TRBV25-1 and TRBJ2-3, reads EADIYQTPRYLVIGTGKKITLECSQTMGHDKMYWYQQDPGMELHLIHYSYGVNSTEKGDLSSESTVSRIRTEHFPLTLESARPSHTSQYLCASSAGLGGTQYFGPGTRLTVL.

This rearrangement joins TRBV20-1 to TRBJ2-3, with D maybe TRBD1 (5 bases). Trimming left V 2 bases short and J 0 bases short, with 21 bases between. The CDR3 covers 18 residues. Germline V gives CDR1 DFQATT, CDR2 SNEGSKA (reference sequence). The CDR3 protein is CSARPTLRLGPSTDTQYF. CDR3 nucleotides: TGCAGTGCTAGACCGACTCTTCGACTGGGGCCAAGCACAGATACGCAGTATTTT.

This CDR3 reads CASSSASGREETQYF. The DNA of the CDR3 is TGTGCCAGCAGCTCAGCTAGCGGGAGGGAAGAGACCCAGTACTTC. The J gene is TRBJ2-5, the V gene TRBV7-9, with 12 positions matching TRBD2. The J segment lost 3 bases and the V segment lost 4 bases, leaving 3 bases of the junction unmatched. Germline-derived CDR1 and CDR2 are SEHNR and FQNEAQ (reference sequence). This CDR3 contains 15 residues.

The chain employs TRBV6-1 and TRBJ2-7; D perhaps matches TRBD2 (6 bases). Germline-derived CDR1 and CDR2 are MNHNS and SASEGT. V was shortened by 8 bases and J by 0 bases, with 14 bases between the two germline ends. This CDR3 is built from 14 residues. CDR3 protein: CASAQAEGSYEQYF. The CDR3 DNA reads TGTGCCAGCGCCCAGGCGGAGGGCTCCTACGAGCAGTACTTC.

This sequence joins TRBV28 and TRBJ2-7; a possible D gene is TRBD1 (5 bases). CDR1 and CDR2 from the germline V gene are MDHEN and SYDVKM. The length of the CDR3 is 14 residues. Trimming removed 3 bases at V and 3 bases at J, with 12 bases between. The CDR3 nucleotides are TGTGCCAGCAGTTTTGACAGTTGGGTCTACGAGCAGTACTTC. Translated, it gives CASSFDSWVYEQYF.

The J gene is TRBJ2-1, the V gene TRBV20-1, with 8 positions matching TRBD2. Germline CDR1 DFQATT, CDR2 SNEGSKA (reference sequence). V lost 2 bases, J lost 8 bases, and 8 bases stayed unmatched. The CDR3 extends over 14 amino acids. The CDR3 region is CSARRLASWDEQFF. The CDR3 coding sequence is TGCAGTGCTAGAAGACTAGCGAGTTGGGATGAGCAGTTCTTC.

V usage is TRBV12-3 or TRBV12-4 and J usage is TRBJ1-5; 10 bases line up with TRBD1. Losses at the gene ends were 6 bases for V and 5 bases for J; bases not matched to a gene: 7. This CDR3 spans 15 amino acids. The CDR3 region is CASSRTGGVYQPQHF. The CDR3 DNA sequence: TGTGCCAGCAGCCGGACAGGGGGAGTATATCAGCCCCAGCATTTT.

The J gene is TRBJ1-1, the V gene TRBV20-1; tentative D call: TRBD1 (6 bases). The CDR3 spans 16 residues. Germline lookup yields CDR1 DFQATT and CDR2 SNEGSKA (reference sequence). Trimming took 1 base from V and 2 from J, leaving 17 bases between them. The CDR3: CSARVAGAGLNTEAFF. The CDR3, as DNA: TGCAGTGCTAGAGTAGCAGGGGCAGGACTCAACACTGAAGCTTTCTTT.

The genes are TRBV25-1 and TRBJ2-7, with 10 bases identical to TRBD1. The J call is in doubt because the DNA end fits TRBJ2-5 better. This CDR3 comprises 18 residues. Germline loops: CDR1 MGHDK, CDR2 SYGVNS. The DNA for the CDR3 is TGTGCCAGCAGTGAATGGGGGACAGGGGATCTAGGAGTGGAGACCCAGTACTTC. Translation: CASSEWGTGDLGVETQYF.

In this sample, this clonotype turned up many times. The chain couples TRBV27 to TRBJ2-4; perhaps TRBD1 as D (6 bases). The CDR3 has 14 amino acids. Germline V lookup: CDR1 MNHEY, CDR2 SMNVEV (reference sequence). Between the trimmed V and J ends, which lost 5 bases and 7 bases, there was a span of 15 bases. This CDR3 reads CASSPLERGNIQYF. DNA for the CDR3: TGTGCCAGCAGTCCTCTTGAGAGGGGGAACATTCAGTACTTC.

This clonotype was detected a few times. The chain links TRBV6-1 to TRBJ2-3; 7 bases are a match to TRBD2. Per germline, CDR1 MNHNS and CDR2 SASEGT. This CDR3 has 14 amino acids. The V segment lost 8 bases and the J segment 0 bases; nucleotides outside the gene matches: 5. The CDR3 spells CASVLRGSTDTQYF. DNA of the CDR3: TGTGCCAGCGTCCTGCGGGGGAGCACAGATACGCAGTATTTT.

This rearrangement joins TRBV4-2 to TRBJ2-3; maybe TRBD2 (5 bases). Germline CDR1 is LGHNA and CDR2 is YNFKEQ. CDR3 length equals 14 residues. Between the trimmed V and J ends, which lost 4 bases and 5 bases, there was a span of 13 bases. The chain's CDR3 is CASSPRGRGDTQYF. CDR3 nucleotides: TGTGCCAGCAGCCCAAGAGGGAGAGGAGATACGCAGTATTTT.

V and J are TRBV12-3 or TRBV12-4 and TRBJ2-5; D is uncertain. The CDR3 loop spans 14 amino acids. V dropped 6 bases and J dropped 3 bases, with 14 bases sitting between them. The CDR3 nucleotides read TGTGCCAGCAGGCGGTCCCCTGGAGAAGAGACCCAGTACTTC. Its protein is CASRRSPGEETQYF.

The V and J genes are TRBV28 and TRBJ1-2; 10 bases align to TRBD1. The length of the CDR3 is 14 residues. V lost 6 bases to trimming and J lost 8 bases; unmatched junction nucleotides: 9. Germline lookup yields CDR1 MDHEN and CDR2 SYDVKM. CDR3 region: CASSLAGTGEGYTF. The CDR3 region has the DNA TGTGCCAGCAGCCTGGCCGGGACAGGGGAGGGCTACACCTTC.

V and J are TRBV28 and TRBJ2-7; no clear D. The CDR3 runs to 12 residues. Per germline, CDR1 MDHEN and CDR2 SYDVKM. Trimming stripped 4 bases from V and 4 bases from J, with 8 bases between. The CDR3 region is CASSSRIYEQYF. Written as DNA, the CDR3 is TGTGCCAGCAGTTCCCGGATATACGAGCAGTACTTC.